This TCR beta chain derives from a study of metastatic and nonmetastatic thyroid tumors. In its sample, this clone was seen once. CDR1 is LGHNA, CDR2 YNFKEQ, per germline. This CDR3 contains 15 residues. Trimming removed 0 bases from V and 3 bases from J; junction bases left unmatched: 4. TCRdb re-analyzed the PCR reads using MiXCR. The sample lists about 17,000 clones, 25% to 30% seen once, with 15% in the top ten. Prior to thyroid surgery, none of the patients had received any treatment. The TCR originated in a female donor with papillary thyroid cancer or a benign thyroid nodule (not recorded which). Some clones in this sample may be carry-over from other donors' samples. Input material: tumor tissue. The J gene is TRBJ1-2, the V gene TRBV4-2; 7 bases are a match to TRBD1. The CDR3 spells CASSQDLGQDYGYTF. CDR3 in DNA: TGTGCCAGCAGCCAAGATCTAGGACAGGACTATGGCTACACCTTC.